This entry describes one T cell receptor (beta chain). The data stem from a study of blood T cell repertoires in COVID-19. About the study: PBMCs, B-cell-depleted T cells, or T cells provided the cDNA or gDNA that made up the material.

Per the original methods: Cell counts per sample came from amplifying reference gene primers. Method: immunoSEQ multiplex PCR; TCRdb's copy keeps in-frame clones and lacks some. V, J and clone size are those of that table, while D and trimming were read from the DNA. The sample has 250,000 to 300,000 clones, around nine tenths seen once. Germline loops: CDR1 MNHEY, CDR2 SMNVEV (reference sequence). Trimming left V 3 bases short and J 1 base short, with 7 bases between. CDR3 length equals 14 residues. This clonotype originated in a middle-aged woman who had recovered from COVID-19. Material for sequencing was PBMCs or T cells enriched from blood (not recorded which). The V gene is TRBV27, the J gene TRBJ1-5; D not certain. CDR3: CASSFDGSNQPQHF. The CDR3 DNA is TGTGCCAGCAGTTTTGACGGGAGCAATCAGCCCCAGCATTTT.